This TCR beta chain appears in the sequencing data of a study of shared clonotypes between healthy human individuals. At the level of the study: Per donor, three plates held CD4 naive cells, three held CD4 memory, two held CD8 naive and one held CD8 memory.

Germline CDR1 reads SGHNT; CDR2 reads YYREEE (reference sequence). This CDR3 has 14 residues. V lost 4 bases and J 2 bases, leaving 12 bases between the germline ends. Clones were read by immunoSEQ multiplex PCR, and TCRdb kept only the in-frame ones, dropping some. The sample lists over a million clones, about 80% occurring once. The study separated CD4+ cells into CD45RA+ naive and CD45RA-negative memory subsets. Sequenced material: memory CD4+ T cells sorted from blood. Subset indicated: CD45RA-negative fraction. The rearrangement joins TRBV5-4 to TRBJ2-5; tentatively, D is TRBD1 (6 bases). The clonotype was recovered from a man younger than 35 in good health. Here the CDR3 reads CASSRQERQETQYF. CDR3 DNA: TGTGCCAGCAGCCGACAGGAGAGGCAAGAGACCCAGTACTTC.